The source of this TCR beta chain is a study of molecular identifiers for immune sequencing clone quantification. Overall study context: The replicate experiment used RNA from roughly 21,000 or 96,000 naive CD8 cells. This RNA was split into five aliquots, and four of them were sequenced.

This clonotype came up many times. A CD8+CD4-CCR7+CD45RA+ phenotype served as the sorting definition for naive CD8 T cells. TCRdb called the PCR reads again in MiXCR, with one record for every CDR3 protein. The sample has about 40,000 distinct CDR3 sequences, approximately 18% seen once. V gave up 2 bases and J gave up 4 bases, with 9 bases separating them. Germline V gene data show CDR1 as SEHNR and CDR2 as FQNEAQ (reference sequence). The CDR3 extends over 13 amino acids. This TCR derives from a human donor in good health. Some libraries in this study had Jurkat cell RNA spiked in. What was sequenced was naive CD8+ T cells from blood, with Jurkat cell RNA spiked in. The subset here: FACS-sorted CD8+CD4-CCR7+CD45RA+ naive T cells. The chain joins TRBV7-9 to TRBJ2-7, with no clear D. In DNA form, the CDR3 reads TGTGCCAGCAGCTTATGGCCTACTTACGAGCAGTACTTC. Its protein product is CASSLWPTYEQYF. The full variable domain, with the rest looked up from reference TRBV7-9 and TRBJ2-7, is DTGVSQNPRHKITKRGQNVTFRCDPISEHNRLYWYRQTLGQGPEFLTYFQNEAQLEKSRLLSDRFSAERPKGSFSTLEIQRTEQGDSAMYLCASSLWPTYEQYFGPGTRLTVT.